This T cell receptor (beta chain) was documented in a study of T cell clonality in common variable immunodeficiency. Points from the study as a whole: Reportedly, TCR beta sequences from common variable immunodeficiency showed fewer deletions and N-nucleotide insertions. The cause of increased CVID clonality remains unclear without subpopulation sequencing.

Trimming left V 0 bases short and J 6 bases short, with 12 bases between. This CDR3 region has 14 residues. Germline V lookup: CDR1 MNHNS, CDR2 SASEGT. In regard to this clone: Its target is unknown. The CDR3 is cut off 3 residues early in the read; its end comes from the germline J gene.

Sequencing input was equivalent genomic DNA from CVID and controls. Libraries were prepared by immunoSEQ multiplex PCR; TCRdb keeps only in-frame clonotypes and omits some of them. This sample comprises approximately 20,000 clones, none seen once only. CVID subjects had received replacement immunoglobulin for at least one year. This sequence originates from a human donor with common variable immunodeficiency. The chain employs TRBV6-1 and TRBJ2-7, with D perhaps TRBD2 (7 bases). The sequenced sample consisted of peripheral blood mononuclear cells. The CDR3 protein is CASSEARGLGEQYF. The CDR3 bases that were read are TGTGCCAGCAGTGAAGCGCGGGGGCTCGGCGAG.